Below, one TCR beta chain is given with its context. What it recognizes is unknown. Trimming stripped 1 base from V and 4 bases from J, with 10 bases between. The CDR3 covers 13 residues. Looked up from germline, CDR1 is DFQATT and CDR2 is SNEGSKA (reference sequence). Treatment of the sample: approximately nine-day PBMC culture with coronavirus spike peptide pools or control peptides (ViraFEST assay). The Oncomine TCR Beta short-read assay sequenced DNA from cultured CD4+ T cells. TCRdb analysed the PCR reads with MiXCR anew, one entry per CDR3 protein. The table lists about 19,000 distinct CDR3 sequences, approximately 48% of them singletons, with just under 2.5% in the top ten. This specimen belongs to a study of vaccination and CD4 T cells after COVID-19.

Sequencing was performed on CD4+ T cells from blood, cultured in vitro, taken after SARS-CoV-2 vaccination. The sequence derives from a human donor who had recovered from COVID-19. The V and J genes are TRBV20-1 and TRBJ2-5; a possible D gene is TRBD1 (5 bases). The CDR3 DNA is TGCAGTGCTAGAGGTGGGGCCAGAGAGACCCAGTACTTC. It yields the protein CSARGGARETQYF.